Each of the 6 T cell receptor beta chains below was sequenced from the same sample in a study of identical twins. TCRdb reprocessed the 5' RACE reads with MiXCR, giving one entry per CDR3 protein. The sample holds hundreds of thousands of distinct CDR3 sequences, 8.5% to 9.5% seen once. The sample was also reused in another study, on yellow fever vaccine responses in identical twins.

Sequencing was done on a sample of PBMCs. These receptors were collected from a woman younger than 30 in good health.

In this sample, this clonotype turned up many times. The rearrangement links TRBV29-1 to TRBJ2-7; 8 bases map to TRBD1. Trimming took 4 bases from V and 0 from J; bases not matched to a gene: 5. The CDR3 runs to 14 residues. Germline CDR1 and CDR2: SQVTM and ANQGSEA. CDR3 sequence reads: CSVVDRGSSYEQYF. CDR3 DNA: TGCAGCGTTGTCGACAGGGGAAGCTCCTACGAGCAGTACTTC.

This clonotype was detected a few times. The chain has TRBV2 and TRBJ2-2, with D possibly TRBD1 on 5 matching bases. This CDR3 contains 11 residues. Germline CDR1 reads SNHLY; CDR2 reads FYNNEI. V gave up 6 bases and J gave up 10 bases, with 9 bases separating them. CDR3 nucleotides: TGTGCCAGCAGCAGGGTGGCGGAGCTGTTTTTT. Protein product: CASSRVAELFF.

This clonotype was counted only a few times. The CDR3: CASSLVEYYEQYF. CDR3 coding DNA: TGTGCCAGCAGCTTAGTTGAGTACTACGAGCAGTACTTC. The V gene is TRBV7-9, the J gene TRBJ2-7; no definite D call. The CDR3 contains 13 residues. CDR1 and CDR2 from the germline V gene are SEHNR and FQNEAQ (reference sequence). V was shortened by 1 base and J by 3 bases, with 7 bases between the two germline ends.

This clonotype was detected only a few times. This chain links TRBV7-2 with TRBJ2-7; 9 positions match TRBD2. This CDR3 comprises 14 residues. Trimming cost V 5 bases and J 5 bases; bases outside gene matches: 7. The germline V gene encodes CDR1 SGHTA and CDR2 FQGNSA. As DNA, the CDR3 is TGTGCCAGCAGCGTACCGGGGACTAGCCACGAGCAGTACTTC. Protein product: CASSVPGTSHEQYF.

This clonotype was observed a handful of times. The chain links TRBV6-4 to TRBJ2-3; D is possibly TRBD1 (5 bases). Trimming removed 4 bases at V and 2 bases at J, with 13 bases between. This CDR3 is built from 15 residues. The germline V gene encodes CDR1 MRHNA and CDR2 SNTAGT. The CDR3 reads CASSAWGLYTDTQYF. In DNA form, the CDR3 reads TGTGCCAGCAGTGCTTGGGGCCTATACACAGATACGCAGTATTTT.

This clonotype was observed many times. This rearrangement joins TRBV5-6 to TRBJ1-4, with no clear D. Trimming left V 1 base short and J 4 bases short, with 5 bases between. The CDR3 is made up of 13 amino acids. Per the germline V gene, CDR1 is SGHDT and CDR2 is YYEEEE. The CDR3 protein is CASSLRLNEKLFF. In DNA, the CDR3 is TGTGCCAGCAGCTTGCGGCTTAATGAAAAACTGTTTTTT.